These 18 T cell receptor beta chains were all obtained from the same sample, sequenced in a study of regulatory T cells in long-lasting Graves disease. Time point: newly diagnosed GD, antithyroid drugs for less than 3 months. From RNA extracted from PBMCs, the TCR library was made. The authors built TCR beta libraries using iRepertoire HTBI primers and Arm-PCR of CDR3 regions. Each CDR3 protein is one row after TCRdb ran MiXCR on the multiplex PCR reads. Altogether over 350,000 distinct CDR3 sequences are present, 15% being singletons, with the ten largest covering 7.8%. This same sample was also part of a study on T cells in Graves' hyperthyroidism and ophthalmopathy.

The sequences come from peripheral blood mononuclear cells (PBMCs), collected at new diagnosis, from a patient treated with antithyroid drugs. All receptors come from a woman in her thirties or forties with Graves disease.

V and J are TRBV6-5 and TRBJ2-5; tentatively, D is TRBD1 (5 bases). The ends were cut back, 0 bases at V and 5 bases at J, with 16 bases in the middle. Germline V gene lookup returns CDR1 MNHEY and CDR2 SVGAGI. The CDR3 is 16 amino acids. This chain's CDR3 is CASSYSMPGMGETQYF. CDR3 nucleotides: TGTGCCAGCAGTTACTCGATGCCAGGGATGGGTGAGACCCAGTACTTC.

This clonotype was observed a few times. In DNA, the CDR3 is TGTGCCAGCAGCACTAATTTCGGGGAAAGGAGAGAGACCCAGTACTTC. Amino acids: CASSTNFGERRETQYF. This sequence joins TRBV7-9 and TRBJ2-5; possibly TRBD2 for D (5 bases). CDR1 is SEHNR and CDR2 is FQNEAQ in the germline V gene (reference sequence). With 5 bases removed from V and 4 bases from J, the gap between germline ends came to 20 bases. This CDR3 region has 16 residues. Variable domain in full (rest from reference TRBV7-9 and TRBJ2-5): DTGVSQNPRHKITKRGQNVTFRCDPISEHNRLYWYRQTLGQGPEFLTYFQNEAQLEKSRLLSDRFSAERPKGSFSTLEIQRTEQGDSAMYLCASSTNFGERRETQYFGPGTRLLVL.

This clonotype was counted at least ten times. The gene calls are TRBV12-3 or TRBV12-4 and TRBJ2-1; tentatively, D is TRBD2 (5 bases). This CDR3 has 12 amino acids. V lost 3 bases and J lost 10, with 10 bases in between. The CDR3, as DNA: TGTGCCAGCAGTTTGAGCCCGGGGGAGCAGTTCTTC. Protein: CASSLSPGEQFF.

This clonotype came up a few times. V gene TRBV18 combines with J gene TRBJ1-3; no clear D gene. Looked up from germline, CDR1 is KGHSH and CDR2 is LQKENI. Trimming took 4 bases from V and 0 from J, leaving 7 bases between them. This CDR3 has 14 residues. The CDR3 spells CASSQGSSGNTIYF. The CDR3 coding sequence is TGTGCCAGCTCACAGGGTTCCTCTGGAAACACCATATATTTT.

This clonotype was seen ten or more times. V is TRBV27 and J is TRBJ1-2; D is possibly TRBD1 (6 bases). The V gene's germline CDR1 is MNHEY and CDR2 SMNVEV (reference sequence). The ends were cut back, 5 bases at V and 2 bases at J, with 15 bases in the middle. The CDR3 spans 15 residues. CDR3 residues: CASSPFGQPNYGYTF. CDR3 coding DNA: TGTGCCAGCAGTCCCTTCGGACAGCCCAACTATGGCTACACCTTC.

This clonotype was observed many times. V gene TRBV11-2 combines with J gene TRBJ1-4, with 9 bases that match TRBD1. The CDR3 length is 14 residues. The germline V gene encodes CDR1 SGHAT and CDR2 FQNNGV. Unmatched junction bases numbered 3, after V lost 6 bases and J lost 4 bases. CDR3 DNA: TGTGCCAGCAGAAGACAGGGGGGTAATGAAAAACTGTTTTTT. Its translation: CASRRQGGNEKLFF.

The gene calls are TRBV7-6 and TRBJ2-7; D is possibly TRBD1 (6 bases). Deletions cut 7 bases from V and 0 bases from J, with 13 bases between. Germline V gene lookup returns CDR1 SGHVS and CDR2 FNYEAQ. The CDR3 spans 14 residues. The CDR3 is CASNLMTGSYEQYF. CDR3 in DNA: TGTGCCAGCAACCTAATGACAGGCTCCTACGAGCAGTACTTC. Looking up the rest from reference TRBV7-6 and TRBJ2-7 gives the full variable domain: GAGVSQSPRYKVTKRGQDVALRCDPISGHVSLYWYRQALGQGPEFLTYFNYEAQQDKSGLPNDRFSAERPEGSISTLTIQRTEQRDSAMYRCASNLMTGSYEQYFGPGTRLTVT.

This clonotype has at least ten counts. The chain combines TRBV11-3 with TRBJ1-6; no clear D. Germline assignment: CDR1 SGHNT and CDR2 YENEEA. Trimming took off 1 base at V and 3 bases at J, with 4 bases between the two ends. The CDR3 has 14 amino acids. The CDR3 spells CASSLGHYNSPLHF. Written as DNA, the CDR3 is TGTGCCAGCAGCTTAGGCCACTATAATTCACCCCTCCACTTT.

The table lists this clonotype with many counts. The V gene is TRBV28, the J gene TRBJ2-2, with 7 bases that match TRBD1. J gave up 2 bases and V 5 bases, and 5 bases lay outside the gene matches. Per the germline V gene, CDR1 is MDHEN and CDR2 is SYDVKM. CDR3 length: 15 amino acids. The CDR3 region has the DNA TGTGCCAGCAGTCTTGGGACAGTCAACACCGGGGAGCTGTTTTTT. Amino acid sequence: CASSLGTVNTGELFF.

For this clonotype: A clone one base away is much larger, so this may be a read error. This sequence joins TRBV27 and TRBJ2-2, with D perhaps being TRBD1 or TRBD2 (5 bases each). Germline V gives CDR1 MNHEY, CDR2 SMNVEV (reference sequence). V lost 3 bases and J 4 bases, leaving 15 bases between the germline ends. The CDR3 totals 16 residues. The DNA of the CDR3 is TGTGCCAGCAGTTTTGGGGGACCCCCACCCACCGGGGAGCTGTTTTTT. Translation gives CASSFGGPPPTGELFF.

The rearrangement uses TRBV9 and TRBJ2-5; tentative D call: TRBD2 (6 bases). Deletions cut 0 bases from V and 5 bases from J, with 17 bases between. The CDR3 spans 16 residues. CDR1 SGDLS and CDR2 YYNGEE come from the germline V gene. CDR3 bases: TGTGCCAGCAGCGTAGGTGGAGGTGACCGGGGGGAGACCCAGTACTTC. It translates to CASSVGGGDRGETQYF.

V usage is TRBV24-1 and J usage is TRBJ2-3, with 10 bases identical to TRBD2. From germline, CDR1 is KGHDR and CDR2 SFDVKD. This CDR3 contains 18 residues. V gave up 0 bases and J gave up 3 bases; unmatched junction bases: 8. CDR3 DNA sequence: TGTGCCACCAGTGATTTGGCCGAAGCGGGAGGGTCTACAGATACGCAGTATTTT. Translated: CATSDLAEAGGSTDTQYF.

This clonotype has at least ten counts. The J gene is TRBJ1-5, the V gene TRBV6-1; 8 bases fit TRBD1. V shed 6 bases and J 5 bases; nucleotides not matched to a gene: 9. The CDR3 has 15 amino acids. Germline V gene sequence: CDR1 MNHNS, CDR2 SASEGT. The CDR3 sequence is CASSSDRGIDQPQHF. In DNA form, the CDR3 reads TGTGCCAGCAGCAGTGACAGGGGAATCGATCAGCCCCAGCATTTT.

This clonotype was counted ten times or more. The V gene is TRBV28, the J gene TRBJ2-1; perhaps TRBD1 as D (6 bases). The CDR3 contains 16 residues. V was cut by 2 bases and J by 7 bases, with 18 bases left in between. The germline V gene encodes CDR1 MDHEN and CDR2 SYDVKM. The CDR3 DNA follows: TGTGCCAGCAGTTTAATCCCCGGGACATGGAGGAATGAGCAGTTCTTC. It yields the protein CASSLIPGTWRNEQFF.

This clonotype was picked up many times. V usage is TRBV5-1 and J usage is TRBJ1-3; no definite D call. The CDR3 spans 14 residues. Germline CDR1 and CDR2: SGHRS and YFSETQ. Trimming took off 0 bases at V and 2 bases at J, with 6 bases between the two ends. The chain's CDR3 is CASSLDRTGNTIYF. The CDR3 DNA is TGCGCCAGCAGCTTGGACAGAACTGGAAACACCATATATTTT.

The sample holds many counts of this clonotype. The J gene is TRBJ2-1, the V gene TRBV28; D is perhaps TRBD2 (6 bases). Per the germline V gene, CDR1 is MDHEN and CDR2 is SYDVKM. The length of the CDR3 is 15 residues. V lost 6 bases to trimming and J lost 7 bases, with 19 bases between them. CDR3 amino acids: CASSRLEEGVNEQFF. DNA for the CDR3: TGTGCCAGCAGCAGACTAGAGGAAGGGGTAAATGAGCAGTTCTTC.

The J gene is TRBJ2-1, the V gene TRBV5-1; 7 bases are a match to TRBD1. The CDR3 has 16 residues. V dropped 3 bases and J dropped 1; count of bases not matched to a gene: 7. The germline V gene encodes CDR1 SGHRS and CDR2 YFSETQ. The CDR3 nucleotides are TGCGCCAGCAGCTCCGGACAGGAAGGGTCCTACAATGAGCAGTTCTTC. This encodes CASSSGQEGSYNEQFF.

V gene TRBV28 combines with J gene TRBJ2-3; 15 bases align to TRBD2. This CDR3 has 15 residues. Losses at the gene ends were 8 bases for V and 2 bases for J; bases not matched to a gene: 2. Germline CDR1 is MDHEN and CDR2 is SYDVKM. CDR3 protein: CASGLAGGITDTQYF. The CDR3 DNA is TGTGCCAGCGGACTAGCGGGAGGGATCACAGATACGCAGTATTTT.